The text below deals with one T cell receptor beta chain. Per the original methods: Amplification of reference gene primers provided the estimated nucleated cell counts. The protocol was immunoSEQ multiplex PCR, while the TCRdb copy is restricted to in-frame clones and leaves out a portion. The DNA gave D and trimming, while V, J and clone size come from that table. The sample includes 200,000 to 250,000 clones, about 88% of them seen just once. Germline V CDR1 and CDR2: LNHDA, SQIVND (reference sequence). This CDR3 is 13 amino acids long. V lost 8 bases and J 11 bases, leaving 19 bases between the germline ends. The sample is drawn from a study of blood T cell repertoires in COVID-19. Study context: Acute and convalescent COVID-19 samples came from the United States, Italy and Spain.

J is TRBJ1-5 and V is TRBV19; D is perhaps TRBD1 (6 bases). What was sequenced was peripheral blood. The receptor's source is a woman in her 70s with active or convalescent COVID-19. CDR3 nucleotides: TGTGCCAGTGGACAGAGGGACAAGCTAGCCCAGCATTTT. Its translation is CASGQRDKLAQHF.